The T cell receptor (beta chain) under discussion was sequenced for a study of shared clonotypes between healthy human individuals. Study summary: Used for every donor were three CD4 naive, three CD4 memory, two CD8 naive and one CD8 memory plate. Findings and limits, study-wide: Sequencing depth was expected to affect clonotype sharing among donors.

Positive CCR7 selection of CD45RO-negative cells yielded the naive CD8 cells, and terminally differentiated effector memory CD45RA+ cells were excluded. CDR1 and CDR2 (germline): SGHVS, FNYEAQ. Germline trimming cut 4 bases from V and 4 bases from J; bases unmatched to any gene: 3. The CDR3 consists of 16 residues. On this clone: The antigen remains undetermined.

In the authors' methods: For the immunoSEQ data, sequences were junction-only without quality scores, so filtering differed. The repertoire was sequenced with immunoSEQ multiplex PCR; TCRdb's copy has only in-frame clones and lacks some. D and trimming come from the DNA, and the V and J calls and clone size come from that table. The repertoire consists of under 2,000,000 clones, with about 95% occurring once and the leading ten covering 1.2%. The chain is built from TRBV7-6 and TRBJ2-1, with 14 bases identical to TRBD2. This clonotype originated in a man in his late teens or twenties in good health. The source material was naive CD8+ T cells sorted from blood. The CDR3 region has the DNA TGTGCCAGCAGCTCCCGACTAGCGGGGGGGTACAATGAGCAGTTCTTC. It yields the protein CASSSRLAGGYNEQFF.